Given below is one T cell receptor beta chain in context. As yet, its antigen is unknown. One end of the junction does not line up with germline, which may come from a read error. Sampling of blood occurred at baseline, cycle 4 day 1, and cycle 7 day 1. The data belong to a study of OX40 agonist ivuxolimab in advanced cancers. Study background: Partial responses were recorded for three patients, including one with hepatocellular carcinoma and two with cutaneous melanoma. Study results and caveats: CD8+ T cells showed, on average, more clonal expansion than CD4+ cells.

The germline V gene encodes CDR1 SSHAT and CDR2 FNYEAQ (reference sequence). This CDR3 has 13 amino acids. TCRdb keeps only in-frame clones here, not all; method: immunoSEQ multiplex PCR. The data contain about 40,000 clones, 86% of them singletons. This sequence joins TRBV7-7 and TRBJ2-1, with D perhaps TRBD2 (5 bases). The receptor comes from an adult with an advanced solid tumor such as melanoma, head and neck, liver or kidney cancer. This specimen was CD4+ or CD8+ T cells sorted from blood, taken in a trial of the OX40 agonist ivuxolimab. The CDR3 is CASSLDLVNEQFF. In DNA, the CDR3 is TGTGCTAGCAGCTTGGACTTGGTTAATGAGCAGTTCTTC. Together with reference TRBV7-7 and TRBJ2-1, the CDR3 gives the full variable domain: GAGVSQSPRYKVTKRGQDVTLRCDPISSHATLYWYQQALGQGPEFLTYFNYEAQPDKSGLPSDRFSAERPEGSISTLTIQRTEQRDSAMYRCASSLDLVNEQFFGPGTRLTVL.